This is a list of T cell receptor beta chains from one sample in a study of Tregs in tolerant kidney transplant recipients. Only in-frame clones appear in the TCRdb table, and some are missing; sequencing was by immunoSEQ multiplex PCR. The repertoire holds roughly 250,000 clones, with about 80% as singletons. Material: CD4+ T cells from blood. Source of these receptors: a human donor in good health. Both conserved end residues are part of each CDR3. Fields, in order: D gene, J gene, V gene, clone size, CDR3 DNA, CDR3 protein. A D gene is named only where the DNA matches it firmly. Size values are once, few and many counts, or a class for expanded clones, and some rows have none.

d_call: TRBD1
j_call: TRBJ2-3
v_call: TRBV7-3
clone_size: once
cdr3_nt: TGTGCCAGCAGCTCAGACAGGGTCGGCACAGATACGCAGTATTTT
cdr3_aa: CASSSDRVGTDTQYF

d_call: -
j_call: TRBJ1-5
v_call: TRBV6-5
clone_size: -
cdr3_nt: TGTGCCAGCAGTGGGGTGGACAATCAGCCCCAGCATTTT
cdr3_aa: CASSGVDNQPQHF

d_call: -
j_call: TRBJ1-5
v_call: TRBV6-1
clone_size: once
cdr3_nt: TGTGCCGCCACCGGGAATAGGCCTCAGCCCCAGCATTTT
cdr3_aa: CAATGNRPQPQHF

d_call: TRBD2
j_call: TRBJ2-7
v_call: TRBV7-9
clone_size: -
cdr3_nt: TGTGCCAGCAGCCGGACTAGCGGTCATGGGTGGCAGTACTTC
cdr3_aa: CASSRTSGHGWQYF

d_call: -
j_call: TRBJ2-3
v_call: TRBV6-5
clone_size: -
cdr3_nt: TGTGCCAGCAGTTACTCGTCGGCGACAGATACGCAGTATTTT
cdr3_aa: CASSYSSATDTQYF

d_call: TRBD1
j_call: TRBJ2-7
v_call: TRBV28
clone_size: -
cdr3_nt: TGTGCCAGCAGCCAAGGGGGCCAGTCCTACGAGCAGTACTTC
cdr3_aa: CASSQGGQSYEQYF

d_call: -
j_call: TRBJ1-2
v_call: TRBV4-1
clone_size: few
cdr3_nt: TGCGCCAGCAGCCAAGGGGCCGTCGCGGGGGGCTACACCTTC
cdr3_aa: CASSQGAVAGGYTF

d_call: -
j_call: TRBJ2-7
v_call: TRBV5-1
clone_size: -
cdr3_nt: TGCGCCAGCAGTCGGGCCTTACACTCCTACGAGCAGTACTTC
cdr3_aa: CASSRALHSYEQYF

d_call: TRBD2
j_call: TRBJ2-2
v_call: TRBV7-2
clone_size: -
cdr3_nt: TGTGCCAGCAGCAATAGCGGGAGGGCCCACGGGGAGCTGTTTTTT
cdr3_aa: CASSNSGRAHGELFF

d_call: TRBD2
j_call: TRBJ2-1
v_call: TRBV9
clone_size: -
cdr3_nt: TGTGCCAGCAGCGTAGGGGTAGCGGGGGGCCACAATGAGCAGTTCTTC
cdr3_aa: CASSVGVAGGHNEQFF

d_call: TRBD2
j_call: TRBJ2-1
v_call: TRBV10-2
clone_size: once
cdr3_nt: TGCGCCAGCAGCAGGACTAGCGGGAGTTCCTACAATGAGCAGTTCTTC
cdr3_aa: CASSRTSGSSYNEQFF

d_call: -
j_call: TRBJ1-4
v_call: TRBV7-9
clone_size: -
cdr3_nt: TGTGCCAGCAGCTTTAAGGACTCAGGGGAAAAACTGTTTTTT
cdr3_aa: CASSFKDSGEKLFF

d_call: TRBD2
j_call: TRBJ2-3
v_call: TRBV19
clone_size: -
cdr3_nt: TGTGCCAGTAGTCCAGGACTAGCGGGAGGCCGAGATACGCAGTATTTT
cdr3_aa: CASSPGLAGGRDTQYF

d_call: -
j_call: TRBJ2-7
v_call: TRBV7-9
clone_size: -
cdr3_nt: TGTGCCAGCAGCCCCCTCGGGGGCCTCTCCTACGAGCAGTACTTC
cdr3_aa: CASSPLGGLSYEQYF

d_call: TRBD2
j_call: TRBJ2-1
v_call: TRBV19
clone_size: -
cdr3_nt: TGTGCCAGTGGCGGGAGACCCGAGCAGTTCTTC
cdr3_aa: CASGGRPEQFF

d_call: -
j_call: TRBJ1-5
v_call: TRBV5-8
clone_size: -
cdr3_nt: TGTGCCAGCAGCGTTTACTTGGATCAGCCCCAGCATTTT
cdr3_aa: CASSVYLDQPQHF

d_call: -
j_call: TRBJ2-7
v_call: TRBV7-6
clone_size: -
cdr3_nt: TGTGCCAGCAGCCAAACGGGGGCTAGCTGGAACTACGAGCAGTACTTC
cdr3_aa: CASSQTGASWNYEQYF